The T cell receptor beta chain described here comes from a study of blood T cell repertoires in COVID-19. Study in general: Samples representing acute and convalescent COVID-19 were sourced from the United States, Italy and Spain. PBMCs, B-cell-depleted T cells, or T cells provided the cDNA or gDNA that made up the material.

Germline V gene sequence: CDR1 MNHEY, CDR2 SMNVEV (reference sequence). This CDR3 has 16 residues. Trimming took 6 bases from V and 0 from J, leaving 17 bases between them. This clone was detected only once. In the original workflow: Nucleated cell number was recorded as an estimate derived from reference gene primer amplification. TCRdb keeps only in-frame clones here, not all; method: immunoSEQ multiplex PCR. That table is the source of V, J and clone size, and D and trimming were worked out from the DNA. The profile shows some 150,000 clones, about 80% of them singletons. The chain recombines TRBV27 with TRBJ1-2; D is ambiguous. This clonotype was obtained from a woman aged 80 or over with acute or convalescent COVID-19. The specimen was peripheral blood. The CDR3 here is CASRTNREAANYGYTF. The CDR3 DNA reads as TGTGCCAGCAGGACAAACCGAGAAGCGGCTAACTATGGCTACACCTTC.